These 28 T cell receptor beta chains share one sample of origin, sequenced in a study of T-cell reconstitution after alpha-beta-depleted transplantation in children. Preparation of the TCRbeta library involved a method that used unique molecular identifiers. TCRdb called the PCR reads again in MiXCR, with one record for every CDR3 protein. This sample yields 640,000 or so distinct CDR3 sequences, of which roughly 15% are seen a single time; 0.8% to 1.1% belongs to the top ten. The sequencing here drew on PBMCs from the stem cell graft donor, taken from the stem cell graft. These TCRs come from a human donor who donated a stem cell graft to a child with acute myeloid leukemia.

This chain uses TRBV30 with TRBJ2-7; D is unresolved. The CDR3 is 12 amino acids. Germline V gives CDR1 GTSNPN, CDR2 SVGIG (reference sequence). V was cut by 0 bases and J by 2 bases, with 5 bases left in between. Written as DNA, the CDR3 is TGTGCCTGGAGTGTACTGGCCTACGAGCAGTACTTC. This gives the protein CAWSVLAYEQYF.

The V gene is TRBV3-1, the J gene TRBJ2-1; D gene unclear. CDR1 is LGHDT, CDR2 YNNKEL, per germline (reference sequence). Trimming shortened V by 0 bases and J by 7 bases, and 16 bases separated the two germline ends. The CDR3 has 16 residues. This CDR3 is CASSQEVARAQNEQFF. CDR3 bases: TGTGCCAGCAGCCAAGAGGTGGCTCGGGCCCAAAATGAGCAGTTCTTC.

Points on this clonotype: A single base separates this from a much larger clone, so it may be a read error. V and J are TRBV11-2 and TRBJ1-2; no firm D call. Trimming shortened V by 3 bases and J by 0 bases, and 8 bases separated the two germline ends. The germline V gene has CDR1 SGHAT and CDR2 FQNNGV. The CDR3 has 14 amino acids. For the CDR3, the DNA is TGTGCCAGCAGCTTGAGGAGAGCTAACTATGGCTACACCTTC. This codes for CASSLRRANYGYTF.

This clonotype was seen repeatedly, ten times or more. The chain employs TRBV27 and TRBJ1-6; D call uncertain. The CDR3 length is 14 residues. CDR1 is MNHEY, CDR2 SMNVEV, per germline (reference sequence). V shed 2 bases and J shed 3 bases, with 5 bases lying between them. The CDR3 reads CASSLGIYNSPLHF. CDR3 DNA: TGTGCCAGCAGTTTAGGCATCTATAATTCACCCCTCCACTTT.

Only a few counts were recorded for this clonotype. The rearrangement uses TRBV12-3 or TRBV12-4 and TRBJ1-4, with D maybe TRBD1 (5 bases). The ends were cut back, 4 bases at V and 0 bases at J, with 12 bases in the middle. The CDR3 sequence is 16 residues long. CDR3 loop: CASSSGLTATNEKLFF. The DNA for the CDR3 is TGTGCCAGCAGTTCAGGGTTAACCGCAACTAATGAAAAACTGTTTTTT.

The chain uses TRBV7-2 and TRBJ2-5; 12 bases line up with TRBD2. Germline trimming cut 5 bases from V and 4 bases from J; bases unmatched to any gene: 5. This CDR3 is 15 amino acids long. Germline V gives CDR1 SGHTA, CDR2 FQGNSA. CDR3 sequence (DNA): TGTGCCAGCAGCACAGGACTAGCGGGGCGAGAGACCCAGTACTTC. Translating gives CASSTGLAGRETQYF.

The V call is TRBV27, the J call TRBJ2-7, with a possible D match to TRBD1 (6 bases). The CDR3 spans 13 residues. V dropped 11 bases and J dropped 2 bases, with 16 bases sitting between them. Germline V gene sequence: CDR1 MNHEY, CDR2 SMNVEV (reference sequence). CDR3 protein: CAPKGDRTYEQYV. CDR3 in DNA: TGTGCCCCCAAGGGGGACCGGACCTACGAGCAGTACGTC.

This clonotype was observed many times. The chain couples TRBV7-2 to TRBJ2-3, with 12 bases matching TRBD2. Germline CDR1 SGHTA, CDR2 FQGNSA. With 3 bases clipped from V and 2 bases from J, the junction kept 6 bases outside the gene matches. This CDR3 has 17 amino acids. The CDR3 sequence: CASSFPSGGGITDTQYF. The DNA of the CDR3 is TGTGCCAGCAGCTTCCCTAGCGGGGGGGGAATCACAGATACGCAGTATTTT.

CDR3 bases: TGTGCCAGCGCGCCCCAGGGGGAGAACACTGAAGCTTTCTTT. It is translated as CASAPQGENTEAFF. This chain connects TRBV7-2 to TRBJ1-1, with 7 bases that match TRBD1. The CDR3 extends over 14 amino acids. CDR1 is SGHTA, CDR2 FQGNSA, per germline. The trim removed 8 bases at V and 1 base at J, leaving 7 bases unmatched.

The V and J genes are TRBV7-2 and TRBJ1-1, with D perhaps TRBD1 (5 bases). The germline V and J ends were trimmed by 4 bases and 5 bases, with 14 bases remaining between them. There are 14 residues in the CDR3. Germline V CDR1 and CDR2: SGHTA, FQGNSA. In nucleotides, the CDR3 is TGTGCCAGCAGCTCCTCGGGGGGAGGAACTGAAGCTTTCTTT. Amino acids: CASSSSGGGTEAFF.

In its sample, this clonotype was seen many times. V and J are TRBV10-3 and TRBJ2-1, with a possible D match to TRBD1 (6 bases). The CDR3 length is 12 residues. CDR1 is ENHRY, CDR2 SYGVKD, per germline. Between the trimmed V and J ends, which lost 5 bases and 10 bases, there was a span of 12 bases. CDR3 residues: CAISIGGKEQFF. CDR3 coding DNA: TGTGCCATCAGTATTGGGGGCAAGGAGCAGTTCTTC.

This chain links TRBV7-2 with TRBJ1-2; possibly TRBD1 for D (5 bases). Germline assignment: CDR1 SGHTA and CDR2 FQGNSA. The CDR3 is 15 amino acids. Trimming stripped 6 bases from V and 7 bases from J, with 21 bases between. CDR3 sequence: CASSTPGTDSSGYTF. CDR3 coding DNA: TGTGCCAGCAGTACCCCCGGGACGGACTCCAGTGGCTACACCTTC.

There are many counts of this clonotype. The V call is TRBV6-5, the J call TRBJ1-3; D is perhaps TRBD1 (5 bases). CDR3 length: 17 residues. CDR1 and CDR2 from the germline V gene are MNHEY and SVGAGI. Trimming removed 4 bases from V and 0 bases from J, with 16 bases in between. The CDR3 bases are TGTGCCAGCAGTTCAATGTCGGACAAGAGCTCTGGAAACACCATATATTTT. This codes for CASSSMSDKSSGNTIYF.

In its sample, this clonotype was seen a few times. The CDR3 DNA reads as TGTGCCAGCACCCTAAACGACCTAATGAACACTGAAGCTTTCTTT. Translating gives CASTLNDLMNTEAFF. V and J are TRBV12-3 or TRBV12-4 and TRBJ1-1, with unresolved D. This CDR3 has 15 residues. V lost 7 bases and J lost 0, with 15 bases in between.

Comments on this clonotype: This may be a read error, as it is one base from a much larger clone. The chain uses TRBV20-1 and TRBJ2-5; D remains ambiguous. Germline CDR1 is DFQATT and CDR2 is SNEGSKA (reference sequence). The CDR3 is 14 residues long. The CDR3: CSGGRDGLQETRYF. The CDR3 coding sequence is TGCAGTGGGGGTCGCGACGGGCTCCAAGAGACCCGGTACTTC.

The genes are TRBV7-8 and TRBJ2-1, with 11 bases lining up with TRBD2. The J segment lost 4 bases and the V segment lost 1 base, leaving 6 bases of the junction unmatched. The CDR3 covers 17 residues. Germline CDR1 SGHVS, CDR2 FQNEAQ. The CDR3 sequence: CASSLEVAGGRYNEQFF. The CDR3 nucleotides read TGTGCCAGCAGCTTAGAGGTAGCGGGGGGGCGATACAATGAGCAGTTCTTC.

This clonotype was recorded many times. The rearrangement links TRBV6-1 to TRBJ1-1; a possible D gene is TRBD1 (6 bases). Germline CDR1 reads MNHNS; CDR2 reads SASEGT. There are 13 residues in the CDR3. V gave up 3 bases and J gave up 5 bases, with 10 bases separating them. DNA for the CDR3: TGTGCCAGCAGTGACAGGGGAGGTACTGAAGCTTTCTTT. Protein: CASSDRGGTEAFF.

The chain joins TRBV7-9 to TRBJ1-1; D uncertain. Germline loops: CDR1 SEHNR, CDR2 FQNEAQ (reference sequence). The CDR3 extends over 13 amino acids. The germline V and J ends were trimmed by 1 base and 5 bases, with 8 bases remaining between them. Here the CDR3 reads CASSLEPWTEAFF. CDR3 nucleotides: TGTGCCAGCAGCTTAGAACCTTGGACTGAAGCTTTCTTT.

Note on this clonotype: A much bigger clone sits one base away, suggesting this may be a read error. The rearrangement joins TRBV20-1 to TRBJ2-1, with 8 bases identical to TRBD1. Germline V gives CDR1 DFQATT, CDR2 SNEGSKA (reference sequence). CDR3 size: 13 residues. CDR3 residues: CSAAGQGYNEQSF. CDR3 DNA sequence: TGCAGTGCTGCTGGACAGGGCTACAATGAGCAGTCCTTC.

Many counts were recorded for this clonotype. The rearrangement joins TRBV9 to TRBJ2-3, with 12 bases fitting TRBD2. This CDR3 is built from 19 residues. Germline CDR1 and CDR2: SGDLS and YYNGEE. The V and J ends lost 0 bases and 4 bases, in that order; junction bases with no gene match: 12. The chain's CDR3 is CASSVGLAGAVGKPDTQYF. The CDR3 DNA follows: TGTGCCAGCAGCGTAGGACTAGCGGGGGCCGTGGGCAAGCCAGATACGCAGTATTTT.

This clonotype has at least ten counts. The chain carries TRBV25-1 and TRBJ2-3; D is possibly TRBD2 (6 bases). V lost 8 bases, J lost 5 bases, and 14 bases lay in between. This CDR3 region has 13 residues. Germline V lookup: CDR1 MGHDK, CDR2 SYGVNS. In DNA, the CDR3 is TGTGCCAGCGGCCGGGGGACTCAAGATACGCAGTATTTT. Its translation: CASGRGTQDTQYF.

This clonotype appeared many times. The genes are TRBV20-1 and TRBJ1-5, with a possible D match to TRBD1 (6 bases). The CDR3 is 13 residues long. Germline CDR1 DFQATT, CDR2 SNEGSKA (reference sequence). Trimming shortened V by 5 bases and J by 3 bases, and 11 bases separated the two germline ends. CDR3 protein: CSAGSGANQPQHF. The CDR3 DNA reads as TGCAGTGCTGGCTCAGGGGCCAATCAGCCCCAGCATTTT.

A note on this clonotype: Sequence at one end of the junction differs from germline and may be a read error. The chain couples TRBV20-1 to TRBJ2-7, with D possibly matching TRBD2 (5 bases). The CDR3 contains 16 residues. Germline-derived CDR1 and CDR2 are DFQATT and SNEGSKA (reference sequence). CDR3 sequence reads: CCAHSSSLAFSCEQYF. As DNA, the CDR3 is TGCTGTGCTCACTCCTCGTCCCTAGCCTTCTCCTGCGAGCAGTACTTC.

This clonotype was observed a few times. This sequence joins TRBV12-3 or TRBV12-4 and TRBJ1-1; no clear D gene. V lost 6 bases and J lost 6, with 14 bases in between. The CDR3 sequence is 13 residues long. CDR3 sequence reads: CASSLALPAEAFF. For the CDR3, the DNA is TGTGCCAGCAGCTTGGCTTTACCAGCTGAAGCTTTCTTT.

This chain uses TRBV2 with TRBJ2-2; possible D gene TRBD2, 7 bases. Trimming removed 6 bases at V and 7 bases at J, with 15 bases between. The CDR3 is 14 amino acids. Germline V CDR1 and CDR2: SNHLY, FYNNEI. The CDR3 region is CASRGGGVSGELFF. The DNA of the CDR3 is TGTGCCAGCAGGGGGGGGGGCGTCAGCGGGGAGCTGTTTTTT.

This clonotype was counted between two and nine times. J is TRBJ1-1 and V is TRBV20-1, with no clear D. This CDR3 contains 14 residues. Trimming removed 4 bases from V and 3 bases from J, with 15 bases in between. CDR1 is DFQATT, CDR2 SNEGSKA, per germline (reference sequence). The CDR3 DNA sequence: TGCAGTGCTATCTCTCCACCTCGGGACACTGAAGCTTTCTTT. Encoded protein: CSAISPPRDTEAFF.

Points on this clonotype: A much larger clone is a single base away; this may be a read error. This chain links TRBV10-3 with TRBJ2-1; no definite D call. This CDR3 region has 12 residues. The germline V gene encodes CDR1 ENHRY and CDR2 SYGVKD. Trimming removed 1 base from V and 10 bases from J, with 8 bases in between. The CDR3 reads CAISELISEQFF. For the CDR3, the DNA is TGTGCCATCAGTGAGTTGATCTCCGAGCAGTTCTTC.

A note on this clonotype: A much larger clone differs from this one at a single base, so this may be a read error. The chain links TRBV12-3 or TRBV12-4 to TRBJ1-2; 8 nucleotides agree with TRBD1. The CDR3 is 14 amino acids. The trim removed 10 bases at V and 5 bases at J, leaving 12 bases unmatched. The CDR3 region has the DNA TGTGCCACCTCCGTCCGGACAGGGATTTATGGCTACACCTTC. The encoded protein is CATSVRTGIYGYTF.